This T cell receptor beta chain comes out of a study of blood T cell repertoires in COVID-19. Study-wide background: Acute and convalescent COVID-19 specimens originated in the United States, Italy and Spain. T cells, B-cell-depleted T cells, or PBMCs provided the cDNA or gDNA that served as material.

V shed 3 bases and J 4 bases; nucleotides not matched to a gene: 6. Germline CDR1 is SGHAT and CDR2 is FQNNGV. The CDR3 runs to 15 residues. TCRdb's copy holds only in-frame clones and misses some; the assay was immunoSEQ multiplex PCR. This table has hundreds of thousands of clones, about nine tenths appearing once. Sequencing input: PBMCs or T cells enriched from blood (not recorded which). The receptor was isolated from a man aged 55 to 69 who had recovered from COVID-19. This sequence joins TRBV11-2 and TRBJ2-1, with 7 nucleotides matching TRBD2. The CDR3 here is CASSLSAGKYNEQFF. CDR3 DNA sequence: TGTGCCAGCAGCTTGTCAGCGGGGAAATACAATGAGCAGTTCTTC.